The 14 T cell receptor beta chains listed next were all sequenced from one sample in a study of T-cell memory formation after mild COVID-19. TCRdb processed the 5' RACE reads anew with MiXCR; each CDR3 protein has one entry. Of 350,000 to 450,000 distinct CDR3 sequences listed, 25% to 30% were seen once; the top ten hold approximately 13%. Source material: PBMCs or a T cell subset sorted from them (not recorded which). These receptors originate from an adult woman who had mild COVID-19 (a few samples of this study predate the infection). Cell type and time point are not known.

J is TRBJ2-3 and V is TRBV19; D assignment may be TRBD1 or TRBD2 (5 bases each). The germline gives CDR1 LNHDA, CDR2 SQIVND (reference sequence). The V and J ends lost 2 bases and 5 bases respectively, with 11 bases between them. The CDR3 extends over 14 amino acids. CDR3 sequence (DNA): TGTGCCAGTAGTATACCCGGGGCGGTAGATACGCAGTATTTT. Its protein product is CASSIPGAVDTQYF.

The chain has TRBV12-3 or TRBV12-4 and TRBJ2-7; D perhaps matches TRBD2 (6 bases). V was cut by 9 bases and J by 0 bases, with 21 bases left in between. The CDR3 contains 16 residues. This chain's CDR3 is CASMVGEASSSYEQYF. The CDR3 DNA sequence: TGTGCCAGTATGGTTGGGGAGGCCTCCAGCTCCTACGAGCAGTACTTC.

This clonotype has only a few counts. The V gene is TRBV6-6, the J gene TRBJ2-7; D may be TRBD2 (6 bases). Germline lookup yields CDR1 MNHNY and CDR2 SVGAGI (reference sequence). The CDR3 consists of 15 residues. V shed 0 bases and J shed 4 bases, with 13 bases lying between them. The DNA for the CDR3 is TGTGCCAGCAGTTACTCGAATAGCGGATTATACGAGCAGTACTTC. Residues: CASSYSNSGLYEQYF.

The chain combines TRBV7-2 with TRBJ2-5; D might be TRBD1 (6 bases). CDR1 and CDR2 (germline): SGHTA, FQGNSA. With 0 bases removed from V and 5 bases from J, the gap between germline ends came to 13 bases. The CDR3 covers 15 residues. In DNA, the CDR3 is TGTGCCAGCAGCTTAGCACTTCACAGGGATGAGACCCAGTACTTC. Translated, it gives CASSLALHRDETQYF.

The CDR3 region is CASSVGDQPQHF. Here the CDR3 DNA reads TGTGCCAGCAGCGTAGGAGATCAGCCCCAGCATTTT. The chain uses TRBV9 and TRBJ1-5, with D unclear. The germline gives CDR1 SGDLS, CDR2 YYNGEE. The CDR3 totals 12 residues. Trimming took off 0 bases at V and 5 bases at J, with 3 bases between the two ends.

This clonotype appeared a few times. The V and J genes are TRBV4-3 and TRBJ2-3; possibly TRBD2 for D (6 bases). The CDR3 extends over 17 amino acids. The V gene's germline CDR1 is LGHNA and CDR2 YSLEER. V shed 0 bases and J shed 2 bases, with 15 bases lying between them. The CDR3 nucleotides read TGCGCCAGCAGCCAAGATTTCCTAAGCGGGTTCACAGATACGCAGTATTTT. It specifies CASSQDFLSGFTDTQYF.

The chain combines TRBV5-6 with TRBJ2-2, with 7 bases identical to TRBD1. J gave up 5 bases and V 0 bases, and 7 bases lay outside the gene matches. There are 16 residues in the CDR3. From germline, CDR1 is SGHDT and CDR2 YYEEEE. Here the CDR3 reads CASSLDEGAPTGELFF. The CDR3 region has the DNA TGTGCCAGCAGCTTGGATGAGGGGGCGCCAACCGGGGAGCTGTTTTTT.

This clonotype was recorded a few times. The chain combines TRBV5-1 with TRBJ1-1, with D unclear. The CDR3 length is 16 residues. CDR1 and CDR2 (germline): SGHRS, YFSETQ. Deletions cut 0 bases from V and 0 bases from J, with 12 bases between. In DNA form, the CDR3 reads TGCGCCAGCAGCTTGGGGGGTACTGCTATGAACACTGAAGCTTTCTTT. Translating it yields CASSLGGTAMNTEAFF.

The J gene is TRBJ1-1, the V gene TRBV12-3 or TRBV12-4; D ambiguous. CDR3 length: 16 amino acids. V lost 4 bases and J 1 base, leaving 16 bases between the germline ends. DNA of the CDR3: TGTGCCAGCAGTTATCCCCCTGAGGCAGGGAACACTGAAGCTTTCTTT. Amino acid sequence: CASSYPPEAGNTEAFF.

This clonotype was seen only a few times. The chain carries TRBV6-5 and TRBJ1-2; weak D call: TRBD1 (5 bases). The germline V gene encodes CDR1 MNHEY and CDR2 SVGAGI. The ends were cut back, 6 bases at V and 4 bases at J, with 12 bases in the middle. The CDR3 has 13 residues. CDR3 DNA sequence: TGTGCCAGCAGCCGGGGACGGGCCTATGGCTACACCTTC. Translating it yields CASSRGRAYGYTF.

The chain couples TRBV10-3 to TRBJ2-6, with 11 bases identical to TRBD1. From germline, CDR1 is ENHRY and CDR2 SYGVKD. The junction had 5 bases not matched to a gene; V was cut back by 3 bases and J by 4 bases. The length of the CDR3 is 17 residues. The CDR3 reads CAISELDRGRGANVLTF. CDR3 DNA sequence: TGTGCCATCAGTGAACTGGACAGGGGGCGAGGGGCCAACGTCCTGACTTTC.

A few counts support this clonotype. The J gene is TRBJ2-3, the V gene TRBV6-5; tentatively, D is TRBD1 or TRBD2 (6 bases each). V lost 0 bases and J lost 1, with 17 bases in between. The length of the CDR3 is 18 residues. Germline V lookup: CDR1 MNHEY, CDR2 SVGAGI. CDR3 region: CASSYSIRGDLRTDTQYF. CDR3 bases: TGTGCCAGCAGTTACTCGATTAGGGGGGACCTACGCACAGATACGCAGTATTTT.

This clonotype has more than one count but fewer than ten. The J gene is TRBJ2-2, the V gene TRBV9; D is perhaps TRBD2 (5 bases). Trimming stripped 4 bases from V and 5 bases from J, with 21 bases between. The germline gives CDR1 SGDLS, CDR2 YYNGEE. This CDR3 spans 17 amino acids. The CDR3: CASSKKRTPTGTGELFF. In DNA form, the CDR3 reads TGTGCCAGCAGCAAGAAACGTACACCCACGGGGACCGGGGAGCTGTTTTTT.

This clonotype was detected a few times. The rearrangement uses TRBV18 and TRBJ2-2; D might be TRBD1 or TRBD2, each matching 5 bases. Germline CDR1 is KGHSH and CDR2 is LQKENI. The CDR3 is 15 residues long. V dropped 6 bases and J dropped 3 bases, with 14 bases sitting between them. The CDR3 spells CASSAEGRDTGELFF. The DNA of the CDR3 is TGTGCCAGCTCCGCCGAGGGGCGCGACACCGGGGAGCTGTTTTTT. Complete variable domain (other parts from reference TRBV18 and TRBJ2-2): NAGVMQNPRHLVRRRGQEARLRCSPMKGHSHVYWYRQLPEEGLKFMVYLQKENIIDESGMPKERFSAEFPKEGPSILRIQQVVRGDSAAYFCASSAEGRDTGELFFGEGSRLTVL.